These T cell receptor beta chains were read from a single sample in a study of blood T cell repertoires in COVID-19. Produced via immunoSEQ multiplex PCR; TCRdb's table is partial and in-frame only. The sample includes about 220,000 clones, over 75% of them seen just once. Sample: PBMCs or T cells enriched from blood (not recorded which). Receptor source: a woman aged 18 to 35 in a cohort exposed to, infected with or recovered from COVID-19 (not recorded which). Each CDR3 is given with its conserved first and last residue. The order of the fields is clone size, V gene, J gene, D gene, CDR3 protein, CDR3 DNA. The D gene is left open where the match is weak. Size is stated for part of the rows, as once, few or many counts, or as a class when the clone is expanded.

-	TRBV5-1	TRBJ1-1	-	CASSAGPGNTEAFF	TGCGCCAGCAGCGCCGGCCCGGGGAACACTGAAGCTTTCTTT
-	TRBV2	TRBJ2-2	-	CASRTGYTGELFF	TGTGCCAGCAGAACGGGGTACACCGGGGAGCTGTTTTTT
-	TRBV2	TRBJ2-2	-	CASSEPIEGELFF	TGTGCCAGCAGTGAACCCATCGAGGGGGAGCTGTTTTTT
-	TRBV5-6	TRBJ2-1	TRBD1	CASSHRGSSYNEQFF	TGTGCCAGCAGCCACAGGGGGAGCTCCTACAATGAGCAGTTCTTC
-	TRBV7-8	TRBJ2-2	-	CASSAYRDLTSNTGELFF	TGTGCCAGCAGCGCCTACCGGGACTTAACCTCGAACACCGGGGAGCTGTTTTTT
-	TRBV11-3	TRBJ2-3	-	CASSLGRRGGTQYF	TGTGCCAGCAGCTTAGGGCGCAGGGGAGGGACGCAGTATTTT
-	TRBV7-9	TRBJ1-2	-	CASSSLFRYGYTF	TGTGCCAGCAGCTCACTCTTCCGCTATGGCTACACCTTC
-	TRBV2	TRBJ1-2	TRBD1	CASSEAPGTGSYGYTF	TGTGCCAGCAGTGAAGCCCCCGGGACAGGCTCCTATGGCTACACCTTC
-	TRBV5-1	TRBJ2-3	-	CASSYQGTGDTQYF	TGCGCCAGCAGCTACCAGGGTACGGGCGATACGCAGTATTTT
-	TRBV28	TRBJ1-1	-	CASSLLQETTEAFF	TGTGCCAGCAGCCTGCTACAGGAAACGACTGAAGCTTTCTTT
-	TRBV9	TRBJ2-1	TRBD2	CASSGGLAGIYNEQFF	TGTGCCAGCAGCGGAGGACTAGCCGGAATCTACAATGAGCAGTTCTTC
-	TRBV7-3	TRBJ1-2	TRBD1	CASSGTGTSGYTF	TGTGCCAGCAGCGGGACAGGGACCTCTGGCTACACCTTC
-	TRBV6-1	TRBJ2-1	TRBD1	CASSDRQGREQFF	TGTGCCAGCAGTGACCGACAGGGTAGGGAGCAGTTCTTC
-	TRBV6-6	TRBJ1-1	-	CASSSETGNPEAFF	TGTGCCAGCAGTTCGGAAACAGGGAACCCTGAAGCTTTCTTT
-	TRBV11-3	TRBJ2-7	-	CASSLDRGKEQYF	TGTGCCAGCAGCTTAGATAGGGGGAAGGAGCAGTACTTC
-	TRBV19	TRBJ1-1	-	CASRWRHASMNTEAFF	TGTGCCAGTAGATGGCGGCACGCTTCCATGAACACTGAAGCTTTCTTT
-	TRBV24-1	TRBJ2-1	TRBD2	CATSDPTSGRRNEQFF	TGTGCCACCAGTGATCCGACTAGCGGGAGGCGCAATGAGCAGTTCTTC
-	TRBV20-1	TRBJ1-5	-	CSASGSGGIDQPQHF	TGCAGTGCTAGTGGATCGGGAGGGATCGATCAGCCCCAGCATTTT
-	TRBV18	TRBJ1-1	-	CASSPRGVESTEAFF	TGTGCCAGCTCACCACGCGGGGTTGAGAGCACTGAAGCTTTCTTT
-	TRBV7-9	TRBJ2-1	TRBD2	CASSSKKAGRYNEQFF	TGTGCCAGCAGCTCAAAGAAAGCGGGAAGATACAATGAGCAGTTCTTC
-	TRBV18	TRBJ2-5	-	CASSTGEETQYF	TGTGCCAGCTCAACGGGAGAAGAGACCCAGTACTTC
once	TRBV14	TRBJ1-2	-	CASSQGGEGSYGYTF	TGTGCCAGCAGCCAAGGGGGAGAGGGTAGTTATGGCTACACCTTC
-	TRBV3-1/TRBV3-2	TRBJ1-5	-	CASSQDSPSDSNQPQHF	TGTGCCAGCAGCCAAGATAGCCCATCCGATAGCAATCAGCCCCAGCATTTT
-	TRBV19	TRBJ2-1	-	CASSWGARGPFF	TGTGCCAGTAGTTGGGGCGCCAGGGGCCCGTTCTTC
-	TRBV3-1/TRBV3-2	TRBJ2-1	TRBD1	CASSQETGPYNEQFF	TGTGCCAGCAGCCAAGAGACAGGGCCCTACAATGAGCAGTTCTTC
-	TRBV28	TRBJ1-1	TRBD1	CASSPGDRGLAEAFF	TGTGCCAGCAGTCCTGGGGACAGGGGTCTCGCTGAAGCTTTCTTT
-	TRBV7-9	TRBJ2-1	TRBD2	CASSLSGREPSYNEQFF	TGTGCCAGCAGCTTATCCGGGCGGGAGCCCTCCTACAATGAGCAGTTCTTC
-	TRBV5-1	TRBJ2-7	TRBD2	CASSSTGLAGSHEQYF	TGCGCCAGCAGCTCGACAGGACTAGCGGGTTCCCACGAGCAGTACTTC
-	TRBV18	TRBJ2-7	TRBD1	CASSPGGQGTYEQYF	TGTGCCAGCTCACCAGGCGGACAGGGGACCTACGAGCAGTACTTC
-	TRBV4-1	TRBJ2-7	-	CASSQEVTGNDYEQYF	TGCGCCAGCAGCCAAGAGGTCACAGGGAATGACTACGAGCAGTACTTC
few	TRBV30	TRBJ1-1	-	CAWSDEETEAFF	TGTGCCTGGAGTGATGAGGAAACTGAAGCTTTCTTT
-	TRBV24-1	TRBJ2-1	-	CATSGEISYNEQFF	TGTGCCACCAGTGGAGAGATCTCCTACAATGAGCAGTTCTTC
-	TRBV7-6	TRBJ1-2	-	CASSLDGGMRNGYTF	TGTGCCAGCAGCTTAGATGGGGGGATGCGAAATGGCTACACCTTC
-	TRBV11-2	TRBJ1-2	-	CASSFVLGDYGYTF	TGTGCCAGCAGCTTTGTACTGGGAGACTATGGCTACACCTTC
-	TRBV6-1	TRBJ2-4	TRBD1	CASSDRDREIAKNIQYF	TGTGCCAGCAGTGACCGGGACAGGGAAATAGCCAAAAACATTCAGTACTTC
-	TRBV4-2	TRBJ2-1	-	CASSMGQYEQFF	TGTGCCAGCTCGATGGGGCAGTATGAGCAGTTCTTC
-	TRBV19	TRBJ1-1	TRBD1	CASTPGQGILNTEAFF	TGTGCCAGTACCCCCGGACAGGGAATACTGAACACTGAAGCTTTCTTT
-	TRBV18	TRBJ2-7	TRBD2	CASSPGLAEGTYEQYF	TGTGCCAGCTCACCTGGACTAGCGGAGGGGACCTACGAGCAGTACTTC